This TCR beta chain emerged from a study of T cells in localized non-small cell lung cancer. Turning to this clone: The antigen remains unidentified.

Measured with immunoSEQ multiplex PCR; TCRdb has only the in-frame clones, and not every one. The sample holds about 40,000 clones, 75% to 90% seen once. Germline assignment: CDR1 SNHLY and CDR2 FYNNEI. The CDR3 has 16 amino acids. V was pared by 2 bases and J by 3 bases, with 13 bases between. Broader study findings: Uninvolved neighboring lung showed the greatest T cell clonality, exceeding tumor.

The rearrangement links TRBV2 to TRBJ1-4, with unresolved D. The source is a man aged 35 to 70 with stage I lung adenocarcinoma. Sequences were derived from peripheral blood, sampled before any cancer treatment. This CDR3 reads CASSETDLQSNEKLFF. In nucleotides, the CDR3 is TGTGCCAGCAGTGAAACTGACTTGCAGTCTAATGAAAAACTGTTTTTT.